These 25 T cell receptor beta chains came from one sample sequenced in a study of control samples from healthy donors and cancer patients. This table comes from immunoSEQ multiplex PCR, and its TCRdb copy is limited to in-frame clones, with some not included. The sample has about 160,000 clones, approximately 94% seen once. Sequencing was performed on blood. Receptors were obtained from a woman in her forties in good health.

The chain combines TRBV7-3 with TRBJ1-6, with D hard to call. The V gene's germline CDR1 is SGHTA and CDR2 FQGTGA. V was trimmed by 2 bases and J by 9 bases, leaving 11 bases between them. The CDR3 length is 14 residues. CDR3 bases: TGTGCCAGCAGCTTACAGGTTTCGGGTTCACCCCTCCACTTT. This sequence encodes CASSLQVSGSPLHF.

V gene TRBV6-1 combines with J gene TRBJ1-2; D call uncertain. This CDR3 has 13 residues. V was cut by 3 bases and J by 6 bases, with 11 bases left in between. Germline assignment: CDR1 MNHNS and CDR2 SASEGT. DNA for the CDR3: TGTGCCAGCAGTGAGAAGGGAGTCAATGGCTACACCTTC. As protein: CASSEKGVNGYTF.

This clone was picked up one time. The CDR3, as DNA: TGTGCCAGCAGCGGAGCCCCACCCGGGCAGGGAGACTATGGCTACACCTTC. It is translated as CASSGAPPGQGDYGYTF. The chain is built from TRBV9 and TRBJ1-2; weak D call: TRBD1 (5 bases). Trimming shortened V by 3 bases and J by 3 bases, and 21 bases separated the two germline ends. The germline gives CDR1 SGDLS, CDR2 YYNGEE. The CDR3 is 17 amino acids.

This clone was seen just once. The J gene is TRBJ2-7, the V gene TRBV18; possibly TRBD2 for D (6 bases). Trimming took 3 bases from V and 0 from J, leaving 15 bases between them. The CDR3 extends over 16 amino acids. Looked up from germline, CDR1 is KGHSH and CDR2 is LQKENI. CDR3 sequence reads: CASSPAEGYASYEQYF. CDR3 DNA: TGTGCCAGCTCACCGGCGGAGGGGTATGCCTCCTACGAGCAGTACTTC.

V and J are TRBV19 and TRBJ1-4; D is possibly TRBD1 (5 bases). Germline V gives CDR1 LNHDA, CDR2 SQIVND (reference sequence). This CDR3 spans 15 amino acids. V shed 5 bases and J shed 0 bases, with 10 bases lying between them. The CDR3 loop reads CASSLGTATNEKLFF. Here the CDR3 DNA reads TGTGCCAGTAGTTTGGGGACCGCAACTAATGAAAAACTGTTTTTT.

The chain employs TRBV9 and TRBJ2-5, with 11 bases that match TRBD2. The trim removed 3 bases at V and 5 bases at J, leaving 9 bases unmatched. This CDR3 region has 16 residues. Germline CDR1 is SGDLS and CDR2 is YYNGEE. This CDR3 reads CASSGETSGIHETQYF. The CDR3 nucleotides read TGTGCCAGCAGCGGGGAGACTAGCGGGATACACGAGACCCAGTACTTC.

The genes are TRBV9 and TRBJ2-4, with D possibly TRBD2 on 6 matching bases. Trimming shortened V by 0 bases and J by 9 bases, and 13 bases separated the two germline ends. The CDR3 is 14 amino acids. Germline CDR1 reads SGDLS; CDR2 reads YYNGEE. DNA for the CDR3: TGTGCCAGCAGCGTAGCTCCGGAGGAGGGCATTCAGTACTTC. Translation: CASSVAPEEGIQYF.

Turning to this clone: Other DNA sequences in the same sample also yield this CDR3. The chain employs TRBV4-3 and TRBJ1-1; 7 bases map to TRBD1. Germline trimming cut 1 base from V and 4 bases from J; bases unmatched to any gene: 3. The germline gives CDR1 LGHNA, CDR2 YSLEER. This CDR3 region has 14 residues. The CDR3 sequence: CASSQGAGGTEAFF. In DNA form, the CDR3 reads TGCGCCAGCAGCCAAGGGGCAGGGGGCACTGAAGCTTTCTTT.

The chain links TRBV12-3 or TRBV12-4 to TRBJ1-5; TRBD1 matches 9 bases. The V segment lost 8 bases and the J segment 7 bases; nucleotides outside the gene matches: 6. The CDR3 consists of 13 residues. The CDR3 loop reads CASQGQGGQPQHF. CDR3 in DNA: TGTGCCAGCCAGGGACAGGGTGGCCAGCCCCAGCATTTT.

This rearrangement joins TRBV7-9 to TRBJ1-1; tentative D call: TRBD1 (5 bases). The CDR3 totals 14 residues. V lost 4 bases and J lost 1, with 10 bases in between. CDR1 and CDR2 from the germline V gene are SEHNR and FQNEAQ (reference sequence). The CDR3 here is CASSWQGPNTEAFF. The CDR3, as DNA: TGTGCCAGCAGCTGGCAGGGACCGAACACTGAAGCTTTCTTT.

The chain is built from TRBV6-2 or TRBV6-3 and TRBJ1-5; D is uncertain. Germline values: CDR1 MNHEY, CDR2 SVGEGT. The CDR3 spans 14 residues. V shed 3 bases and J shed 5 bases, with 11 bases lying between them. The DNA of the CDR3 is TGTGCCAGCAGTTATATTGGTCAGTATCAGCCCCAGCATTTT. This encodes CASSYIGQYQPQHF.

The chain is built from TRBV19 and TRBJ1-3; D possibly corresponds to TRBD1 (6 bases). The CDR3 contains 14 residues. The germline V and J ends were trimmed by 3 bases and 4 bases, with 10 bases remaining between them. The germline gives CDR1 LNHDA, CDR2 SQIVND (reference sequence). The CDR3 DNA is TGTGCCAGTAGTATGGGGACACAAGGAAACACCATATATTTT. Amino acids: CASSMGTQGNTIYF. The full variable domain, rest sourced from reference TRBV19 and TRBJ1-3, is DGGITQSPKYLFRKEGQNVTLSCEQNLNHDAMYWYRQDPGQGLRLIYYSQIVNDFQKGDIAEGYSVSREKKESFPLTVTSAQKNPTAFYLCASSMGTQGNTIYFGEGSWLTVV.

The chain has TRBV2 and TRBJ2-2; either TRBD1 or TRBD2 may fit D (5 bases each). V was pared by 6 bases and J by 3 bases, with 17 bases between. The germline gives CDR1 SNHLY, CDR2 FYNNEI. The CDR3 has 16 amino acids. The CDR3 nucleotides read TGTGCCAGCAGATCCAGCCCGGGACCACACACCGGGGAGCTGTTTTTT. This encodes CASRSSPGPHTGELFF. Based on the CDR3 plus reference TRBV2 and TRBJ2-2, the full variable domain is EPEVTQTPSHQVTQMGQEVILRCVPISNHLYFYWYRQILGQKVEFLVSFYNNEISEKSEIFDDQFSVERPDGSNFTLKIRSTKLEDSAMYFCASRSSPGPHTGELFFGEGSRLTVL.

The rearrangement joins TRBV18 to TRBJ1-5, with TRBD1 matching over 8 bases. Per germline, CDR1 KGHSH and CDR2 LQKENI. The CDR3 runs 15 residues. V shed 6 bases, J shed 6 bases, and the junction held 10 bases outside the gene matches. The CDR3 DNA sequence: TGTGCCAGCTCGGCGGGGCAGGGGGCCGGTCAGCCCCAGCATTTT. It is translated as CASSAGQGAGQPQHF.

The chain has TRBV9 and TRBJ2-1, with 11 bases identical to TRBD2. The length of the CDR3 is 18 residues. V was pared by 4 bases and J by 8 bases, with 17 bases of the junction left unmatched. The germline V gene encodes CDR1 SGDLS and CDR2 YYNGEE. The CDR3 sequence: CASSSPTRASGRSHEQFF. Here the CDR3 DNA reads TGTGCCAGCAGCTCACCCACCCGGGCTAGCGGGAGGTCTCATGAGCAGTTCTTC.

The chain carries TRBV2 and TRBJ1-1; D not certain. Germline CDR1 and CDR2: SNHLY and FYNNEI. The CDR3 consists of 13 residues. With 7 bases removed from V and 0 bases from J, the gap between germline ends came to 9 bases. CDR3 nucleotides: TGTGCCAGCAATGTGGTAATGAACACTGAAGCTTTCTTT. It is translated as CASNVVMNTEAFF.

This chain links TRBV7-7 with TRBJ2-7; tentatively, D is TRBD1 (6 bases). The CDR3 extends over 14 amino acids. The ends were cut back, 2 bases at V and 5 bases at J, with 13 bases in the middle. CDR1 is SSHAT and CDR2 is FNYEAQ in the germline V gene (reference sequence). CDR3 sequence reads: CASSLTTGLDEQYF. The CDR3 region has the DNA TGTGCCAGCAGCTTAACCACAGGGTTGGACGAGCAGTACTTC.

The CDR3 nucleotides read TGCAGCGTTGAGTCTCGACAGCGGAACACTGAAGCTTTCTTT. Translated, it gives CSVESRQRNTEAFF. The chain couples TRBV29-1 to TRBJ1-1, with D perhaps matching TRBD1 (5 bases). V lost 3 bases and J lost 1, with 12 bases in between. Germline V gives CDR1 SQVTM, CDR2 ANQGSEA. The CDR3 sequence is 14 residues long.

The V call is TRBV6-5, the J call TRBJ2-5; the D gene could be TRBD1 or TRBD2 (5 bases each). V lost 11 bases to trimming and J lost 5 bases, with 18 bases between them. The V gene's germline CDR1 is MNHEY and CDR2 SVGAGI. The CDR3 consists of 13 residues. This CDR3 reads CAVNAGGGETQYF. CDR3 nucleotides: TGTGCCGTAAATGCTGGGGGTGGCGAGACCCAGTACTTC.

The rearrangement joins TRBV7-2 to TRBJ2-7, with 8 bases matching TRBD1. Germline V gene data show CDR1 as SGHTA and CDR2 as FQGNSA. V trimming: 5 bases; J trimming: 9 bases; junction bases outside the gene matches: 12. CDR3 length: 14 amino acids. The CDR3 spells CASSPRTGSPRQYF. In DNA, the CDR3 is TGTGCCAGCAGCCCGAGGACAGGGTCCCCAAGGCAGTACTTC.

The chain carries TRBV7-9 and TRBJ2-7, with 8 bases aligning to TRBD2. The trim removed 3 bases at V and 5 bases at J, leaving 9 bases unmatched. CDR3 size: 15 residues. CDR1 is SEHNR and CDR2 is FQNEAQ in the germline V gene (reference sequence). The CDR3 DNA sequence: TGTGCCAGCAGCTTTTTCTGGTCGGGAGGGGACGAGCAGTACTTC. It encodes CASSFFWSGGDEQYF.

Only a few counts were recorded for this clone. The V and J genes are TRBV7-9 and TRBJ2-7; 8 bases align to TRBD1. The CDR3 is made up of 15 amino acids. V dropped 5 bases and J dropped 4; count of bases not matched to a gene: 10. The germline V gene has CDR1 SEHNR and CDR2 FQNEAQ (reference sequence). The CDR3 bases are TGTGCCAGCAGCCCCAAAGGACAGGGAAGATACGAGCAGTACTTC. As protein: CASSPKGQGRYEQYF.

This clone appeared once. This rearrangement joins TRBV3-1 (or the pseudogene TRBV3-2) to TRBJ1-6, with D possibly being TRBD1 (5 bases). This CDR3 has 16 residues. Deletions cut 1 base from V and 8 bases from J, with 15 bases between. Germline V lookup: CDR1 LGHDT, CDR2 YNNKEL (reference sequence). CDR3 sequence reads: CASSQGFGGSHSPLHF. For the CDR3, the DNA is TGTGCCAGCAGCCAAGGGTTTGGGGGGTCGCATTCACCCCTCCACTTT.

J is TRBJ2-1 and V is TRBV13; the match to TRBD2 covers 10 bases. J was trimmed by 11 bases and V by 3 bases; bases with no gene match: 13. This CDR3 spans 16 amino acids. CDR1 is PRHDT, CDR2 FYEKMQ, per germline (reference sequence). The CDR3 is CASSFFSGGSIEKQFF. CDR3 nucleotide sequence: TGTGCCAGCAGCTTCTTTAGCGGGGGGTCAATAGAGAAGCAGTTCTTC.

The genes are TRBV4-1 and TRBJ1-3; 7 bases fit TRBD1. Germline V CDR1 and CDR2: MGHRA, YSYEKL. The CDR3 length is 15 residues. The J segment lost 4 bases and the V segment lost 7 bases, leaving 10 bases of the junction unmatched. CDR3 sequence: CASIGVQGGGNTIYF. CDR3 coding DNA: TGCGCCAGCATCGGGGTTCAGGGGGGAGGAAACACCATATATTTT.